The rows below give T cell receptor beta chains drawn from one sample of a study of long-term antiretroviral therapy in people with HIV. Some clones are missing from TCRdb's copy, which holds only in-frame ones; the method was immunoSEQ multiplex PCR. The sample carries some 21,000 clones, about four fifths recorded once. This specimen consisted of unsorted PBMCs, obtained 0.2 years after starting antiretroviral therapy. These receptors originate from a woman in her 30s with HIV. The CDR3 runs from the conserved cysteine through the conserved F or W. The D gene is left open where the match is weak. The size entry is marked missing in some rows and otherwise reads once, few, many or a size class.

v_call: TRBV30; clone_size: once; j_call: TRBJ1-6; d_call: -; cdr3_aa: CAWSLQDNSPLHF; cdr3_nt: TGTGCCTGGAGTTTACAGGATAATTCACCCCTCCACTTT
v_call: TRBV5-5; clone_size: -; j_call: TRBJ2-5; d_call: -; cdr3_aa: CASSSTEGTQYF; cdr3_nt: TGTGCCAGCAGCTCGACGGAGGGGACCCAGTACTTC
v_call: TRBV7-9; clone_size: -; j_call: TRBJ1-3; d_call: -; cdr3_aa: CASGDPSVVGDTIYF; cdr3_nt: TGTGCCAGCGGTGATCCGTCAGTAGTGGGAGACACCATATATTTT
v_call: TRBV11-2; clone_size: -; j_call: TRBJ2-2; d_call: TRBD2; cdr3_aa: CASSFGGAGSGELFF; cdr3_nt: TGTGCCAGCAGCTTCGGGGGGGCCGGAAGCGGGGAGCTGTTTTTT
v_call: TRBV27; clone_size: -; j_call: TRBJ2-3; d_call: -; cdr3_aa: CASSPTTGTDTQYF; cdr3_nt: TGTGCCAGCAGTCCAACGACTGGCACAGATACGCAGTATTTT
v_call: TRBV5-1; clone_size: -; j_call: TRBJ2-5; d_call: TRBD2; cdr3_aa: CASSLESGGPGETQYF; cdr3_nt: TGCGCCAGCAGCCTGGAGAGCGGGGGGCCCGGAGAGACCCAGTACTTC
v_call: TRBV5-1; clone_size: once; j_call: TRBJ1-2; d_call: -; cdr3_aa: CASSAGIMDLRLTNYGYTF; cdr3_nt: TGCGCCAGCAGCGCTGGGATCATGGATTTGCGGTTGACTAACTATGGCTACACCTTC
v_call: TRBV15; clone_size: -; j_call: TRBJ2-2; d_call: TRBD1; cdr3_aa: CATSEWDRNTGELFF; cdr3_nt: TGTGCCACCAGCGAATGGGACAGAAACACCGGGGAGCTGTTTTTT
v_call: TRBV2; clone_size: -; j_call: TRBJ2-5; d_call: -; cdr3_aa: CASKAGGGETQYF; cdr3_nt: TGTGCCAGCAAGGCAGGTGGGGGAGAGACCCAGTACTTC
v_call: TRBV10-3; clone_size: -; j_call: TRBJ1-1; d_call: -; cdr3_aa: CAISGNTEAFF; cdr3_nt: TGTGCCATCAGTGGTAACACTGAAGCTTTCTTT
v_call: TRBV6-6; clone_size: -; j_call: TRBJ1-2; d_call: TRBD1; cdr3_aa: CASRDRVYGYTF; cdr3_nt: TGTGCCAGCAGGGACAGGGTCTATGGCTACACCTTC
v_call: TRBV5-1; clone_size: -; j_call: TRBJ2-5; d_call: -; cdr3_aa: CASSLGGPQETQYF; cdr3_nt: TGCGCCAGCAGCTTAGGGGGGCCCCAAGAGACCCAGTACTTC
v_call: TRBV10-3; clone_size: -; j_call: TRBJ2-3; d_call: -; cdr3_aa: CAINQGLQTDTQYF; cdr3_nt: TGTGCCATCAATCAGGGGCTACAAACAGATACGCAGTATTTT
v_call: TRBV29-1; clone_size: -; j_call: TRBJ2-3; d_call: -; cdr3_aa: CSVDRDADTQYF; cdr3_nt: TGCAGCGTTGACAGGGATGCAGATACGCAGTATTTT
v_call: TRBV19; clone_size: -; j_call: TRBJ1-1; d_call: -; cdr3_aa: CASSISSLSIAGTEAFF; cdr3_nt: TGTGCCAGTAGTATTTCATCCCTCTCAATCGCAGGGACTGAAGCTTTCTTT
v_call: TRBV5-6; clone_size: once; j_call: TRBJ2-1; d_call: TRBD1; cdr3_aa: CASSLEGQGYNEQFF; cdr3_nt: TGTGCCAGCAGCTTGGAAGGACAGGGGTACAATGAGCAGTTCTTC
v_call: TRBV5-1; clone_size: once; j_call: TRBJ1-1; d_call: -; cdr3_aa: CASSLTGGGLSEAFF; cdr3_nt: TGCGCCAGCAGCTTGACTGGGGGAGGGCTTTCAGAAGCTTTCTTT
v_call: TRBV5-5; clone_size: -; j_call: TRBJ2-1; d_call: -; cdr3_aa: CASSLQPMDEQFF; cdr3_nt: TGTGCCAGCAGCTTGCAGCCAATGGATGAGCAGTTCTTC
v_call: TRBV7-7; clone_size: -; j_call: TRBJ2-5; d_call: -; cdr3_aa: CASSWTPIETQYF; cdr3_nt: TGTGCCAGCAGCTGGACACCGATAGAGACCCAGTACTTC
v_call: TRBV7-9; clone_size: -; j_call: TRBJ2-1; d_call: -; cdr3_aa: CASSLVIGQGGEQFF; cdr3_nt: TGTGCCAGCAGCTTAGTCATTGGTCAGGGGGGTGAGCAGTTCTTC
v_call: TRBV6-5; clone_size: few; j_call: TRBJ1-6; d_call: -; cdr3_aa: CASRSRVFNSPLHF; cdr3_nt: TGTGCCAGCAGAAGCAGGGTGTTCAATTCACCCCTCCACTTT